This T cell receptor (beta chain) derives from a study of blood T cell repertoires in COVID-19. Repertoires were generated with immunoSEQ multiplex PCR, while TCRdb's copy carries only in-frame clones and drops some. The table lists 140,000 to 150,000 clones, around 84% of them singletons. This clone was detected only once. At the DNA level, this CDR3 is encoded by other sequences in the same sample as well. CDR1 is GTSNPN and CDR2 is SVGIG in the germline V gene (reference sequence). V shed 0 bases and J shed 7 bases, with 9 bases lying between them. This CDR3 contains 12 residues. The rearrangement uses TRBV30 and TRBJ1-2, with D possibly TRBD1 on 5 matching bases. The source material was peripheral blood. This receptor was identified in a man in his thirties or forties with COVID-19, enrolled during active disease. CDR3 region: CAWSVQAAGYTF. In DNA form, the CDR3 reads TGTGCCTGGAGTGTACAGGCGGCTGGCTACACCTTC.